This TCR beta chain stems from a study of identical twins. Findings and caveats of the study: Out-of-frame beta chain sequences displayed weaker excess sharing between twins. Out-of-frame alpha sequences that twins shared showed excess low generation probability.

The CDR3 covers 14 residues. V was trimmed by 6 bases and J by 3 bases, leaving 13 bases between them. Template switching created a universal primer site, and the cDNA included unique molecular identifiers. Using its own MiXCR run on the 5' RACE reads, TCRdb lists one record per CDR3 protein. Of approximately 210,000 distinct CDR3 sequences in the sample, about 16% were seen once. This clonotype was seen more than once but under ten times. Its antigen is currently unknown. The sample also formed part of further work on T cells expressing NK-cell markers. From that study: According to the study, TCR beta repertoires originated from sorted CD3+CD56+NKG2C+, CD3+CD56+NKG2C- and CD3+CD56-NKG2C+ T cells.

The chain uses TRBV12-3 or TRBV12-4 and TRBJ2-3, with a tentative D call TRBD1 (6 bases). The origin of this receptor is a woman in her late teens or twenties in good health. What was sequenced was CD8+ T cells sorted from blood. The CDR3 spells CASSPPTGTDTQYF. In nucleotides, the CDR3 is TGTGCCAGCAGCCCACCTACAGGGACAGATACGCAGTATTTT.